The 9 T cell receptor beta chains below all came from one sample that was sequenced in a study of CD4 T cells in relation to SARS-CoV-2 and coronaviruses. TCRdb's table, derived via immunoSEQ multiplex PCR, lists solely in-frame clones and lacks some. Seen here are some 30,000 clones, over 60% observed once, and the top ten hold approximately 20%. Unexposed donor CD4+ T cells date from about 2011-2018, before the COVID-19 pandemic. The cells were cultured for about 10 days before CD4+ T cells were isolated. These TCRs are of unknown antigen specificity. The sample taken for sequencing was CD4+ T cells from PBMCs, cultured in vitro. These receptors all stem from a human donor in good health.

This clone was detected once. This rearrangement joins TRBV5-1 to TRBJ2-7; 9 positions agree with TRBD2. The junction had 11 bases not matched to a gene; V was cut back by 6 bases and J by 1 base. This CDR3 has 16 residues. Germline V lookup: CDR1 SGHRS, CDR2 YFSETQ. DNA of the CDR3: TGCGCCAGCACCACCTTCCCTAGCGGGGATTCCTACGAGCAGTACTTC. It codes for CASTTFPSGDSYEQYF.

V usage is TRBV12-1 and J usage is TRBJ2-3; the DNA was not compared with TRBD2, the D call given in the table. TRBV12-1 is a pseudogene segment. This CDR3 comprises 17 residues. The CDR3 protein is CASSLGTSGSFPDTQYF. CDR3 in DNA: TGTGCCAGCAGCCTGGGGACTAGCGGGAGTTTCCCAGATACGCAGTATTTT.

Points on this clone: The same CDR3 also results from other DNA sequences found in this sample. In DNA form, the CDR3 reads TGTGCCAGCAGCGTTGGGGGCGGCTATGGCTACACCTTC. Translated, it gives CASSVGGGYGYTF. The chain couples TRBV9 to TRBJ1-2; D possibly corresponds to TRBD1 (6 bases). Germline V gene data show CDR1 as SGDLS and CDR2 as YYNGEE. The V gene lost 2 bases and the J gene lost 4 bases, with 9 bases spanning the gap. There are 13 residues in the CDR3.

The chain couples TRBV3-1 (or the pseudogene TRBV3-2) to TRBJ1-3; TRBD1 is a possible D gene (5 bases). Germline V gives CDR1 LGHDT, CDR2 YNNKEL (reference sequence). The V gene lost 5 bases and the J gene lost 0 bases, with 11 bases spanning the gap. This CDR3 has 15 residues. The CDR3 nucleotides read TGTGCCAGCAGCTCCGACAGACTCTCTGGAAACACCATATATTTT. It translates to CASSSDRLSGNTIYF.

The chain combines TRBV10-3 with TRBJ1-4, with TRBD1 matching over 7 bases. Germline V gene lookup returns CDR1 ENHRY and CDR2 SYGVKD. The CDR3 runs to 15 residues. The V and J ends lost 4 bases and 7 bases, in that order; junction bases with no gene match: 9. The CDR3, as DNA: TGTGCCATCAGTGCCGACAGGGTGGAAAGTGAAAAACTGTTTTTT. It yields the protein CAISADRVESEKLFF.

The chain uses TRBV4-3 and TRBJ2-5; no clear D gene. Trimming removed 1 base at V and 4 bases at J, with 19 bases between. From germline, CDR1 is LGHNA and CDR2 YSLEER. The length of the CDR3 is 17 residues. The CDR3 loop is CASSQVLSASTAETQYF. The CDR3 coding sequence is TGCGCCAGCAGCCAAGTCCTCAGTGCCTCAACCGCAGAGACCCAGTACTTC.

This sequence joins TRBV10-1 and TRBJ1-1; D is undetermined. Germline loops: CDR1 WNHNN, CDR2 SYGVQD (reference sequence). The ends were cut back, 6 bases at V and 2 bases at J, with 10 bases in the middle. The CDR3 runs 13 residues. CDR3: CASRGDLNTEAFF. The DNA of the CDR3 is TGCGCCAGCAGGGGAGACTTAAACACTGAAGCTTTCTTT.

V gene TRBV5-4 combines with J gene TRBJ2-1; 9 nucleotides agree with TRBD2. The germline CDR1 and CDR2 sequences are SGHNT and YYREEE (reference sequence). The V gene end was trimmed by 4 bases and the J gene end by 7 bases; junction bases not matched to a gene: 9. The CDR3 has 15 amino acids. This CDR3 is CASSAAGGRGNEQFF. CDR3 coding DNA: TGTGCCAGCAGCGCGGCGGGGGGGCGGGGAAATGAGCAGTTCTTC.

V gene TRBV9 combines with J gene TRBJ2-7; D not resolved. This CDR3 contains 16 residues. CDR1 SGDLS and CDR2 YYNGEE come from the germline V gene. Trimming shortened V by 0 bases and J by 2 bases, and 15 bases separated the two germline ends. CDR3 residues: CASSVEAASRPYEQYF. In nucleotides, the CDR3 is TGTGCCAGCAGCGTAGAGGCGGCATCCCGTCCCTACGAGCAGTACTTC.